This T cell receptor (beta chain) was identified during a study of blood T cell repertoires in COVID-19. Overall study context: Samples of COVID-19 (acute and convalescent) were obtained from the United States, Italy and Spain.

Patients of the Seattle cohort, enrolled during active infection, were followed longitudinally. The CDR3 has 16 residues. With V trimmed by 1 base and J by 4 bases, 4 bases remained unmatched. Germline CDR1 is SGHTA and CDR2 is FQGNSA. Authors' methods: Amplified reference gene primers provided the basis for estimating nucleated cell counts. TCRdb's table, derived via immunoSEQ multiplex PCR, lists solely in-frame clones and lacks some. That table gives V, J and clone size, and the DNA gave D and trimming. The sample has approximately 350,000 clones; less than 90% are singletons. The chain uses TRBV7-2 and TRBJ2-5; 12 bases are shared with TRBD2. This TCR derives from a woman aged 60-75 years with COVID-19, enrolled during active disease. The sequenced sample consisted of peripheral blood. The CDR3 DNA is TGTGCCAGCAGCTTAGAAGCTAGCGGGGGGGCAGAGACCCAGTACTTC. Translating it yields CASSLEASGGAETQYF.